This T cell receptor beta chain was observed in a study of CD8 T cells in Susac syndrome. V lost 1 base, J lost 2 bases, and 12 bases lay in between. The germline V gene encodes CDR1 MDHEN and CDR2 SYDVKM. This CDR3 has 15 residues. Sequencing of TCR beta, carried out with a high-throughput approach, was applied to CD8+ and CD4+ T cells from the blood. With random hexamers, about 0.5 to 1 ug RNA was reverse transcribed. Each CDR3 protein gets one entry after TCRdb re-called the immunoSEQ multiplex PCR reads with MiXCR. This repertoire shows around 300,000 distinct CDR3 sequences, approximately 85% found once; its top ten account for around 0.2%.

The sequence was obtained from a human donor with multiple sclerosis. The chain combines TRBV28 with TRBJ2-7, with D perhaps matching TRBD1 (5 bases). Sequencing was done on a sample of CD8+ T cells from PBMCs. As DNA, the CDR3 is TGTGCCAGCAGTTTATTACCCGACAGAACCTACGAGCAGTACTTC. Protein: CASSLLPDRTYEQYF.